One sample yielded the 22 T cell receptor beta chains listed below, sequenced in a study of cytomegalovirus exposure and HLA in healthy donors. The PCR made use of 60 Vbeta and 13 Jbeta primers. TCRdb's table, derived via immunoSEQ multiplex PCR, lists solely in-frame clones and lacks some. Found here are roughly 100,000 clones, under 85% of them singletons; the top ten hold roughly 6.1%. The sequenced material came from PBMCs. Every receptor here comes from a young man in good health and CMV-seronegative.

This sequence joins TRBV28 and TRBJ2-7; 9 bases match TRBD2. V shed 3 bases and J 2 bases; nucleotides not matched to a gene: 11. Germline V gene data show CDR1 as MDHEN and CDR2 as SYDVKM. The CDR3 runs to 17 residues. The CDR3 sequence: CASSFSSASGTPYEQYF. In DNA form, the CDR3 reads TGTGCCAGCAGTTTTTCCTCGGCTAGCGGGACCCCCTACGAGCAGTACTTC.

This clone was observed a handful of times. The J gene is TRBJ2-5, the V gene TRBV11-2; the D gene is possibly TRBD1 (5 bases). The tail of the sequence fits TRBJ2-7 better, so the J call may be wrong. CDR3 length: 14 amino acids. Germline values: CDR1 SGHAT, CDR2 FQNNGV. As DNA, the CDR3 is TGTGCCAGCAGCGCTGCAGGGAATAGAGGCGAGCAGTACTTC. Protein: CASSAAGNRGEQYF.

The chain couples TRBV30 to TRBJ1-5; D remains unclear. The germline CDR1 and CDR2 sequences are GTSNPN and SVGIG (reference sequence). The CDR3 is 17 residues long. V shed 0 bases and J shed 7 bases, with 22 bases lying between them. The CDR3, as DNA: TGTGCCTGGAGTGTGGGCGCAGGCTCTTCTCCGAGCCAGCCCCAGCATTTT. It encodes CAWSVGAGSSPSQPQHF.

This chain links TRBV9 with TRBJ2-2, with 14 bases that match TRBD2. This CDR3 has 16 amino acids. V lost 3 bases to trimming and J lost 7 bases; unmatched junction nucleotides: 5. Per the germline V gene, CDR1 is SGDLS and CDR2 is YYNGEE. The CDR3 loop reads CASSAGTSGSVGELFF. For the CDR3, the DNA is TGTGCCAGCAGCGCCGGGACTAGCGGGAGTGTCGGGGAGCTGTTTTTT.

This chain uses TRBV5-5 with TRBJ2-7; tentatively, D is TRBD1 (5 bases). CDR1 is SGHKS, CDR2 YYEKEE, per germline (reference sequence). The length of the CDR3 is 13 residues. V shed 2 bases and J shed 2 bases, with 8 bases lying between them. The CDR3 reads CASSFQGTYEQYF. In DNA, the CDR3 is TGTGCCAGCAGCTTTCAGGGTACCTACGAGCAGTACTTC.

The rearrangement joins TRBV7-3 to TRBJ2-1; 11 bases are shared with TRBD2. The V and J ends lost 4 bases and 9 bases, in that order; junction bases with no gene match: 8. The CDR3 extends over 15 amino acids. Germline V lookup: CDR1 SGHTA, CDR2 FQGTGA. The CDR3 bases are TGTGCCAGCAGCTATAGGATAGCGGGAGGGGGTGAGCAGTTCTTC. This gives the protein CASSYRIAGGGEQFF.

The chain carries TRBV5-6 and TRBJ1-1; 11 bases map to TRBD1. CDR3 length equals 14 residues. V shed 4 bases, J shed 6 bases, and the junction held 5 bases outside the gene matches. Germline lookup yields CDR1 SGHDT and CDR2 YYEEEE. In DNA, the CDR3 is TGTGCCAGCAGCCCGGGACAGGGGGATCCTGAAGCTTTCTTT. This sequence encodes CASSPGQGDPEAFF.

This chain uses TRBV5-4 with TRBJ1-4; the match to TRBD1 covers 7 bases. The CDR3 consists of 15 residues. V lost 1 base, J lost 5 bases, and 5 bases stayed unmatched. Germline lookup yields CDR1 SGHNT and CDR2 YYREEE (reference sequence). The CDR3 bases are TGTGCCAGCAGCTTGAGGGACAGCTACAATGAAAAACTGTTTTTT. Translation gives CASSLRDSYNEKLFF.

The CDR3 here is CASSQVVGGEETQYF. The CDR3 DNA reads as TGTGCCAGCAGCCAAGTCGTCGGGGGAGAAGAGACCCAGTACTTC. The rearrangement uses TRBV11-2 and TRBJ2-5; tentative D call: TRBD2 (6 bases). Trimming pared 5 bases from V and 3 bases from J, leaving 16 bases between. CDR3 length: 15 residues. Germline V gene lookup returns CDR1 SGHAT and CDR2 FQNNGV.

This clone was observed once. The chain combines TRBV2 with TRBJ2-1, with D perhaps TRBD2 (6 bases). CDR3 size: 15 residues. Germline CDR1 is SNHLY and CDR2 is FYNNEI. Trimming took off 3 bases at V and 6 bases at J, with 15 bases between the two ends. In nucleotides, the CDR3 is TGTGCCAGCAGTGACCAAACGGGACTCGCCAATGAGCAGTTCTTC. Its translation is CASSDQTGLANEQFF. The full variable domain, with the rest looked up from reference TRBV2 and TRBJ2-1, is EPEVTQTPSHQVTQMGQEVILRCVPISNHLYFYWYRQILGQKVEFLVSFYNNEISEKSEIFDDQFSVERPDGSNFTLKIRSTKLEDSAMYFCASSDQTGLANEQFFGPGTRLTVL.

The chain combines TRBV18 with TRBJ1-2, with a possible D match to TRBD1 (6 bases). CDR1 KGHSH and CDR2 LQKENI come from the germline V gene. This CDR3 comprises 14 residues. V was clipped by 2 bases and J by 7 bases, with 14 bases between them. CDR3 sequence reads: CASSPNDRNPGYTF. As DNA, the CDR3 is TGTGCCAGCTCACCAAACGACAGGAATCCTGGCTACACCTTC.

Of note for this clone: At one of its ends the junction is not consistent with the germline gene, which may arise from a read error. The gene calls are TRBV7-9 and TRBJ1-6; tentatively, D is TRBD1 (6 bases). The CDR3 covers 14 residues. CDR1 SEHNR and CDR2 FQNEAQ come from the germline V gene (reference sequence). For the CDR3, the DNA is TGTTCCAGCAGGACAAACAGGGATAATTCACCCCTCCACTTT. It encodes CSSRTNRDNSPLHF.

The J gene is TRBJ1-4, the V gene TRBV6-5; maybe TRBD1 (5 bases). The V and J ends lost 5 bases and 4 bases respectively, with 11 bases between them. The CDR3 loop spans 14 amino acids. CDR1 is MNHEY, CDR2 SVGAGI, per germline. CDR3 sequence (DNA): TGTGCCAGCAGTCGGGGGGTTAATAATGAAAAACTGTTTTTT. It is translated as CASSRGVNNEKLFF.

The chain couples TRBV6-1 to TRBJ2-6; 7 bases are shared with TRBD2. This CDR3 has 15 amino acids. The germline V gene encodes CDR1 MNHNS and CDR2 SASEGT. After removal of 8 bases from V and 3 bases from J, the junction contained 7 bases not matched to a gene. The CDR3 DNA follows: TGTGCCAGCGGAGGCGGGAGAGGTGGGGCCAACGTCCTGACTTTC. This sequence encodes CASGGGRGGANVLTF.

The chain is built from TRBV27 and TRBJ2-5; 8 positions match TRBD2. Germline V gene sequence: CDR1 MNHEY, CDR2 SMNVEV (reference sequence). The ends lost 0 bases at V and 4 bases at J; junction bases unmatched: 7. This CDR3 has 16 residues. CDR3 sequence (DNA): TGTGCCAGCAGTTTATCTAGCGGGATGCCTCCAGAGACCCAGTACTTC. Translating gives CASSLSSGMPPETQYF.

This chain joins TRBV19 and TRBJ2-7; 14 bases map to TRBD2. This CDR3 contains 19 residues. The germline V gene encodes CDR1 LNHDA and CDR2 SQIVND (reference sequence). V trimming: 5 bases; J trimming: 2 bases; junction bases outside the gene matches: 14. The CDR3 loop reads CASSVLSGLAGGLPYEQYF. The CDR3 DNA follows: TGTGCCAGTAGTGTCCTCTCCGGACTAGCGGGAGGCCTTCCCTACGAGCAGTACTTC.

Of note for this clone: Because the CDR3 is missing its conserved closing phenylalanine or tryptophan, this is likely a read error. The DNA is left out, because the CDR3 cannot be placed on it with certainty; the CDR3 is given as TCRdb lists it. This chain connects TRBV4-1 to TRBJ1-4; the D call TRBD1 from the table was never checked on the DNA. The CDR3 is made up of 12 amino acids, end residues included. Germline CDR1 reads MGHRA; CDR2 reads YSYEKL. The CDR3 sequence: CASSPVGTGSSV.

In nucleotides, the CDR3 is TGCGCCAGCAGCTCGACAGGGGGCAATCAGCCCCAGCATTTT. Translating gives CASSSTGGNQPQHF. The chain links TRBV5-1 to TRBJ1-5; 8 bases map to TRBD1. Losses at the gene ends were 3 bases for V and 2 bases for J; bases not matched to a gene: 1. The CDR3 length is 14 residues. Germline CDR1 reads SGHRS; CDR2 reads YFSETQ.

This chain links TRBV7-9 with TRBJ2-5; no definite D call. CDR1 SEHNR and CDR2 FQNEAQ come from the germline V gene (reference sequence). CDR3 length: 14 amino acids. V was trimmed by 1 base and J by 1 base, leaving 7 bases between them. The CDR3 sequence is CASSLGAVQETQYF. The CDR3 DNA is TGTGCCAGCAGCTTAGGGGCAGTCCAAGAGACCCAGTACTTC.

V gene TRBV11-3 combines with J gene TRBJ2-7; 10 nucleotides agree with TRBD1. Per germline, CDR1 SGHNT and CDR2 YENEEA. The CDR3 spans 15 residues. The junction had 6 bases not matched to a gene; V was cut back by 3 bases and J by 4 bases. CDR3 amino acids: CASSFFVGQGYEQYF. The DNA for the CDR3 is TGTGCCAGCAGCTTCTTTGTGGGACAGGGGTACGAGCAGTACTTC.

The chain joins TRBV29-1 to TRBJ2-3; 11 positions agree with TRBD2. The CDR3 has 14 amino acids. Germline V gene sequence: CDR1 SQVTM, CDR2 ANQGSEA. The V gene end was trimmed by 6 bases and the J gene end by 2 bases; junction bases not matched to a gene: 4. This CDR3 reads CSVGLAADTDTQYF. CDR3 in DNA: TGCAGCGTGGGACTAGCGGCTGACACAGATACGCAGTATTTT.

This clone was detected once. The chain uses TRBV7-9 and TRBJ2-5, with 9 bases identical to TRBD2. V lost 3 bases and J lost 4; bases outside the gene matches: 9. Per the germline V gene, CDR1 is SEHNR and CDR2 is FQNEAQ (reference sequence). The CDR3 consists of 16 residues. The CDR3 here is CASSLNWGLAGETQYF. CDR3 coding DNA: TGTGCCAGCAGCTTGAATTGGGGACTAGCCGGAGAGACCCAGTACTTC.